Given below is one T cell receptor beta chain in context. A clone one base away is much larger, so this may be a read error. This sample is drawn from a study of T cells in Graves' hyperthyroidism and ophthalmopathy. The source material, RNA transcripts, was used to amplify TCR beta CDR3 regions. HTBI primers drove first-round RT-PCR of the TCR CDR3. TCRdb reprocessed the multiplex PCR reads with MiXCR, giving one entry per CDR3 protein. The sample records about 640,000 distinct CDR3 sequences, 45% being singletons. Sequencing input: peripheral blood or thyroid tissue (not recorded which). The clonotype was recovered from an adult man with Graves' disease, either hyperthyroidism or ophthalmopathy (not recorded which).

CDR3 nucleotide sequence: TGTGTCAGCTTTGGGACAGGGGGTTCACCCCTCCACTTT. This sequence encodes CVSFGTGGSPLHF. The gene calls are TRBV9 and TRBJ1-6, with 11 nucleotides matching TRBD1. Germline CDR1 reads SGDLS; CDR2 reads YYNGEE. CDR3 length equals 13 residues.